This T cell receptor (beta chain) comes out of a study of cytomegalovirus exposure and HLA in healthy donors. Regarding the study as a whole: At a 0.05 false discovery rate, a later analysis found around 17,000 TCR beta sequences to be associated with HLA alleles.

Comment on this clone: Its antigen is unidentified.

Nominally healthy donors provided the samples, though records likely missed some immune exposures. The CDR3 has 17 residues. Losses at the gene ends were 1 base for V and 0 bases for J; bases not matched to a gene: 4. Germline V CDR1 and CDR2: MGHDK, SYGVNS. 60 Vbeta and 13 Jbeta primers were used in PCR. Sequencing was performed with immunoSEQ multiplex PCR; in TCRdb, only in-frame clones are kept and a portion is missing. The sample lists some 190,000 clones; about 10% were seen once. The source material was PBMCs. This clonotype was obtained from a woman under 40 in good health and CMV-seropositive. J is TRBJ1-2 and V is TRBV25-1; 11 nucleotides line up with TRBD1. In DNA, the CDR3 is TGTGCCAGCAGTGAATCGGGACAGGGGGTAGCTAACTATGGCTACACCTTC. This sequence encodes CASSESGQGVANYGYTF.